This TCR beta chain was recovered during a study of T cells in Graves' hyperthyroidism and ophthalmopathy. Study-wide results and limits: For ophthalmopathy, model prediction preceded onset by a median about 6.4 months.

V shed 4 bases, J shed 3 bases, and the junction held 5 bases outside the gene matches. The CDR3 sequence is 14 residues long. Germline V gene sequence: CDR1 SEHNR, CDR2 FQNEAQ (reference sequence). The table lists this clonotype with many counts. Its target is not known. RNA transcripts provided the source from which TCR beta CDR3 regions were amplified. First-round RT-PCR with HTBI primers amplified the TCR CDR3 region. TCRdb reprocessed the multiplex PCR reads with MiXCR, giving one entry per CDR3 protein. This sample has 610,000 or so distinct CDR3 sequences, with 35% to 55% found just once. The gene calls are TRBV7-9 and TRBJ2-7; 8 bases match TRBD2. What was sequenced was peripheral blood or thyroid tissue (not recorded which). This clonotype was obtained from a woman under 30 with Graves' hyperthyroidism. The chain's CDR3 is CASSSTTSDYEQYF. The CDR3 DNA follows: TGTGCCAGCAGCTCCACGACTAGCGACTACGAGCAGTACTTC.